Presented here are 10 T cell receptor beta chains from one specimen sequenced in a study of cytomegalovirus exposure and HLA in healthy donors. Use of 60 Vbeta and 13 Jbeta primers characterized the PCR. TCRdb's copy holds only in-frame clones and misses some; the assay was immunoSEQ multiplex PCR. This sample has 150,000 to 250,000 clones, with 65% to 80% found just once. The sequenced sample was PBMCs. The source is a woman aged 25 to 39 in good health and CMV-seropositive.

The chain employs TRBV27 and TRBJ2-2; 10 nucleotides match TRBD2. V lost 6 bases and J lost 4; bases outside the gene matches: 8. Germline CDR1 reads MNHEY; CDR2 reads SMNVEV (reference sequence). CDR3 length: 16 amino acids. CDR3 sequence: CASRASGSVSTGELFF. In nucleotides, the CDR3 is TGTGCCAGCAGGGCTAGCGGGAGTGTAAGCACCGGGGAGCTGTTTTTT.

The CDR3, as DNA: TGTGCCAGCAGCTTCTTAGGGGCCGGTTTTAACTACGAGCAGTACTTC. Translating it yields CASSFLGAGFNYEQYF. The rearrangement links TRBV7-9 to TRBJ2-7; possibly TRBD1 for D (5 bases). Trimming stripped 3 bases from V and 3 bases from J, with 18 bases between. This CDR3 region has 16 residues. In germline, CDR1 is SEHNR, CDR2 FQNEAQ (reference sequence).

The chain couples TRBV2 to TRBJ2-7; TRBD2 agrees at 7 bases. J gave up 0 bases and V 6 bases, and 11 bases lay outside the gene matches. Germline values: CDR1 SNHLY, CDR2 FYNNEI. This CDR3 has 16 residues. CDR3: CASSTRAGGSSYEQYF. The CDR3 DNA reads as TGTGCCAGCAGCACAAGGGCGGGCGGGAGCTCCTACGAGCAGTACTTC. The full variable domain, rest sourced from reference TRBV2 and TRBJ2-7, is EPEVTQTPSHQVTQMGQEVILRCVPISNHLYFYWYRQILGQKVEFLVSFYNNEISEKSEIFDDQFSVERPDGSNFTLKIRSTKLEDSAMYFCASSTRAGGSSYEQYFGPGTRLTVT.

The V call is TRBV5-4, the J call TRBJ1-2; D is unclear. Looked up from germline, CDR1 is SGHNT and CDR2 is YYREEE (reference sequence). V was cut by 5 bases and J by 6 bases, with 17 bases left in between. This CDR3 comprises 14 residues. Here the CDR3 DNA reads TGTGCCAGCAGTCCCTCCGGAGGGCCGCATGGCTACACCTTC. It yields the protein CASSPSGGPHGYTF.

A word on this clone: The same CDR3 is also encoded by other DNA sequences in this sample. The chain combines TRBV4-2 with TRBJ1-2; TRBD1 aligns across 7 bases. CDR1 and CDR2 from the germline V gene are LGHNA and YNFKEQ. The CDR3 is made up of 16 amino acids. V lost 1 base to trimming and J lost 3 bases; unmatched junction nucleotides: 8. This CDR3 is CASSQVKGQGDYGYTF. The CDR3 DNA reads as TGTGCCAGCAGCCAAGTTAAGGGGCAGGGGGACTATGGCTACACCTTC.

V usage is TRBV6-5 and J usage is TRBJ2-7; TRBD2 might be the D (5 bases). Germline lookup yields CDR1 MNHEY and CDR2 SVGAGI. Trimming cost V 6 bases and J 2 bases, with 14 bases left between them. This CDR3 contains 14 residues. CDR3 loop: CASSPPSGTYEQYF. The CDR3 nucleotides are TGTGCCAGCAGCCCTCCGAGCGGTACCTACGAGCAGTACTTC.

Details on this clone: The conserved phenylalanine or tryptophan normally closing the CDR3 is absent here, so this likely arose from a read error. The gene calls are TRBV5-1 and TRBJ1-2; perhaps TRBD1 as D (5 bases). The V gene lost 5 bases and the J gene lost 4 bases, with 15 bases spanning the gap. Germline loops: CDR1 SGHRS, CDR2 YFSETQ. The CDR3 extends over 14 amino acids. The CDR3 coding sequence is TGCGCCAGCAGACATACAGGAGTATCCTATGGCTACACCCTC. As protein: CASRHTGVSYGYTL.

The chain employs TRBV4-3 and TRBJ2-7; D possibly corresponds to TRBD1 (5 bases). The CDR3 consists of 15 residues. Germline CDR1 is LGHNA and CDR2 is YSLEER. Deletions cut 1 base from V and 2 bases from J, with 12 bases between. The CDR3 nucleotides read TGCGCCAGCAGCCAAGGTGCAGGGAACACCTACGAGCAGTACTTC. Translation gives CASSQGAGNTYEQYF.

This chain joins TRBV15 and TRBJ2-1, with 9 bases matching TRBD1. This CDR3 spans 16 amino acids. Germline V gene sequence: CDR1 LNHNV, CDR2 YYDKDF (reference sequence). V shed 5 bases, J shed 8 bases, and the junction held 13 bases outside the gene matches. CDR3 in DNA: TGTGCCACCAGCGGGGGTCCCGGGACAGGGCGGGATGAGCAGTTCTTC. Translating gives CATSGGPGTGRDEQFF.

The chain combines TRBV19 with TRBJ1-1; 8 nucleotides align to TRBD1. Trimming at V came to 0 bases and at J to 0 bases, leaving 6 bases not matched to a gene. CDR1 and CDR2 from the germline V gene are LNHDA and SQIVND (reference sequence). This CDR3 contains 17 residues. The chain's CDR3 is CASSIDRSTGVNTEAFF. The CDR3 DNA reads TGTGCCAGTAGTATAGATCGCTCGACAGGGGTGAACACTGAAGCTTTCTTT.